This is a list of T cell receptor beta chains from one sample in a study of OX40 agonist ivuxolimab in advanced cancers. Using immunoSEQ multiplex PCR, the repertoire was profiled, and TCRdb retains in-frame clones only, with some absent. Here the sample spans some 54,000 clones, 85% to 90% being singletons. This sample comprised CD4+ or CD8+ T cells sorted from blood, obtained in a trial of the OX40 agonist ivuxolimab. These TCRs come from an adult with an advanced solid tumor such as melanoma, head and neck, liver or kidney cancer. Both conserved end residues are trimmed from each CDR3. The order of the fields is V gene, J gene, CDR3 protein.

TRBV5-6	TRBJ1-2	ASSPGTGWGGGYT
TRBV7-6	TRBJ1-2	ASSFAGGYGYT
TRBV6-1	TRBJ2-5	AASGNRETQY
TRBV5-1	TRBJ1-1	ASSKIHRESGTEAF
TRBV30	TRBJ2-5	AGKRDSRLGTQY
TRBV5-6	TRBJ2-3	ASSDIQGMQDTQY
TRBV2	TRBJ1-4	ASRSTPTNEKLF
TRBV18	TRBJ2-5	ASSLLAGGQETQY
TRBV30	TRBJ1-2	AWDKWTDLRTQRGYT
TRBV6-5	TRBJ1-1	ASSFEQNTEAF
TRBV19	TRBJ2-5	ASSTAVGGSGTQY
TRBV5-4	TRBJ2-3	ASSRLAVTDTQY
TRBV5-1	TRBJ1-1	ASSAGWGQELEAF
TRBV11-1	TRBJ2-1	ASSYPAGEQF
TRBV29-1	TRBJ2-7	SAGSSGTGGEQY
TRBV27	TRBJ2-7	ASSLLGTGNYEQY
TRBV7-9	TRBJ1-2	ASSLGGSITIYGYT
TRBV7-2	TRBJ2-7	ASAHYEQY
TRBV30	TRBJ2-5	AWSVQETQY
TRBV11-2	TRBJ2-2	ASSSGTSHTGELF
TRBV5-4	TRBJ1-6	ASSLVLARSPLH
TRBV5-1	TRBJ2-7	ASSLDGDLRQY
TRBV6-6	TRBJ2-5	AIADGPQETQY
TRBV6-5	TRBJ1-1	ASSEQGVSAEAF
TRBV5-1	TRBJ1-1	ASSWTGTPGIENTEAF
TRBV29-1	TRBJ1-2	SVEFGAPDYGYT
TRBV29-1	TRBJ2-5	SVQRHLLQETQY
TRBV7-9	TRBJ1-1	ASSFSPNTEAF
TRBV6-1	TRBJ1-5	ASSEQGGDGNQPQH
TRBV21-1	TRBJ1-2	ASSKDAGGNGYT
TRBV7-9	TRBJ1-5	ASSLSGGNSNQPQH